One sample yielded the 27 T cell receptor beta chains listed below, sequenced in a study of response to subunit inactivated influenza vaccine. In TCRdb, the RT-PCR reads were re-called with MiXCR into one record per CDR3 protein. This sample has over 450,000 distinct CDR3 sequences, with 10% to 15% found just once. Material: PBMCs from blood, obtained 40 to 50 days after vaccination. The receptors were gathered from a man aged 50-60 years who received an inactivated influenza vaccine.

This clonotype was observed a few times. V usage is TRBV5-1 and J usage is TRBJ2-1, with TRBD2 identical over 12 bases. Trimming took 4 bases from V and 8 from J; bases not matched to a gene: 10. From germline, CDR1 is SGHRS and CDR2 YFSETQ. The CDR3 consists of 16 residues. The CDR3 is CASSPLTSGSVDEQFF. The CDR3 DNA is TGCGCCAGCAGCCCCCTGACTAGCGGGAGTGTGGATGAGCAGTTCTTC.

The J gene is TRBJ2-7, the V gene TRBV7-2; 9 bases are shared with TRBD1. Per germline, CDR1 SGHTA and CDR2 FQGNSA. V dropped 3 bases and J dropped 6; count of bases not matched to a gene: 6. The CDR3 is 14 residues long. The CDR3: CASSFSDRGFEQYF. CDR3 in DNA: TGTGCCAGCAGCTTTTCGGACAGGGGTTTCGAGCAGTACTTC.

The V gene is TRBV20-1, the J gene TRBJ1-2; the match to TRBD1 covers 8 bases. Germline CDR1 and CDR2: DFQATT and SNEGSKA (reference sequence). The CDR3 covers 14 residues. Trimming at V came to 5 bases and at J to 6 bases, leaving 11 bases not matched to a gene. The CDR3 is CSAFHRTGSHGYTF. In nucleotides, the CDR3 is TGCAGTGCTTTTCACCGGACAGGGAGTCATGGCTACACCTTC.

In this sample, this clonotype turned up a few times. The rearrangement links TRBV6-2 or TRBV6-3 to TRBJ2-7, with D hard to call. With 6 bases removed from V and 0 bases from J, the gap between germline ends came to 15 bases. Germline-derived CDR1 and CDR2 are MNHEY and SVGEGT. CDR3 length: 15 amino acids. The CDR3 DNA follows: TGTGCCAGCAGCGGCCTTAAGGGTCTCTCCTACGAGCAGTACTTC. Translating it yields CASSGLKGLSYEQYF.

The chain combines TRBV29-1 with TRBJ1-2; possibly TRBD1 for D (5 bases). The ends were cut back, 6 bases at V and 3 bases at J, with 17 bases in the middle. The CDR3 runs 14 residues. The germline gives CDR1 SQVTM, CDR2 ANQGSEA. The CDR3 sequence is CSVGLPGLDYGYTF. The CDR3 DNA follows: TGCAGCGTGGGGCTCCCAGGGTTGGACTATGGCTACACCTTC.

The rearrangement joins TRBV6-1 to TRBJ2-7; 7 bases align to TRBD1. The junction had 11 bases not matched to a gene; V was cut back by 6 bases and J by 3 bases. The CDR3 loop spans 15 amino acids. Germline CDR1 MNHNS, CDR2 SASEGT. CDR3 protein: CASRPGQEANYEQYF. In DNA form, the CDR3 reads TGTGCCAGCAGACCCGGACAGGAGGCCAACTACGAGCAGTACTTC.

This clonotype was seen a few times. This chain connects TRBV2 to TRBJ1-1; TRBD1 aligns across 9 bases. The V gene's germline CDR1 is SNHLY and CDR2 FYNNEI. Germline trimming cut 7 bases from V and 6 bases from J; bases unmatched to any gene: 6. The CDR3 loop spans 13 amino acids. The CDR3 is CASNPQGAAEAFF. DNA of the CDR3: TGTGCCAGCAACCCACAGGGGGCGGCTGAAGCTTTCTTT.

V gene TRBV19 combines with J gene TRBJ2-3; 9 nucleotides match TRBD2. From germline, CDR1 is LNHDA and CDR2 SQIVND (reference sequence). CDR3 size: 16 residues. J was trimmed by 2 bases and V by 7 bases; bases with no gene match: 10. CDR3 sequence reads: CASKSASGAFTDTQYF. CDR3 DNA: TGTGCCAGTAAATCAGCTAGCGGGGCTTTCACAGATACGCAGTATTTT.

The chain has TRBV12-3 or TRBV12-4 and TRBJ2-5; 7 bases agree with TRBD1. This CDR3 region has 15 residues. V lost 1 base and J lost 4; bases outside the gene matches: 6. CDR3 nucleotides: TGTGCCAGCAGTTTAGGCGACAGGGAGCCAGAGACCCAGTACTTC. Residues: CASSLGDREPETQYF.

The chain carries TRBV29-1 and TRBJ1-6; 8 bases are shared with TRBD1. V lost 4 bases and J lost 7; bases outside the gene matches: 3. Germline loops: CDR1 SQVTM, CDR2 ANQGSEA. This CDR3 contains 13 residues. The DNA of the CDR3 is TGCAGCGTTGCGACAGGGGAAAATTCACCCCTCCACTTT. It encodes CSVATGENSPLHF.

This clonotype was recorded many times. The chain joins TRBV11-2 to TRBJ2-1; 7 nucleotides match TRBD2. The length of the CDR3 is 18 residues. With 5 bases clipped from V and 1 base from J, the junction kept 14 bases outside the gene matches. Germline V gene data show CDR1 as SGHAT and CDR2 as FQNNGV. The CDR3 sequence: CASSSGARRDLSYNEQFF. Here the CDR3 DNA reads TGTGCCAGCAGCAGCGGGGCAAGACGCGACCTTTCCTACAATGAGCAGTTCTTC.

The CDR3 DNA sequence: TGCGCCAGCAGCTTTCTTCCAGCGGGAGGCCCCGCAGATACGCAGTATTTT. Translating gives CASSFLPAGGPADTQYF. V gene TRBV5-1 combines with J gene TRBJ2-3; 9 bases fit TRBD2. The CDR3 runs 17 residues. From germline, CDR1 is SGHRS and CDR2 YFSETQ. J lost 4 bases, V lost 2 bases, and 11 bases had no gene match.

This clonotype occurred a few times. The chain is built from TRBV20-1 and TRBJ2-2, with 8 bases identical to TRBD1. In germline, CDR1 is DFQATT, CDR2 SNEGSKA (reference sequence). Germline trimming cut 1 base from V and 2 bases from J; bases unmatched to any gene: 6. The CDR3 spans 16 residues. The CDR3 DNA sequence: TGCAGTGCTAGAGCCCCAGGGGGCCTAAACACCGGGGAGCTGTTTTTT. This encodes CSARAPGGLNTGELFF.

This clonotype has at least ten counts. The rearrangement joins TRBV12-3 or TRBV12-4 to TRBJ1-1, with D perhaps TRBD1 (6 bases). This CDR3 is 13 amino acids long. The V end was cut by 6 bases, the J end by 4 bases, with 12 bases between. The CDR3 protein is CASSLRGVTEAFF. The CDR3 DNA reads as TGTGCCAGCAGCCTCAGGGGAGTCACTGAAGCTTTCTTT.

This clonotype was seen only a few times. The chain is built from TRBV25-1 and TRBJ2-7; TRBD1 aligns across 9 bases. The germline gives CDR1 MGHDK, CDR2 SYGVNS. This CDR3 comprises 15 residues. V was clipped by 4 bases and J by 2 bases; unmatched bases: 6. CDR3 bases: TGTGCCAGCAGTGGTTCCGGGACAGGGACCTACGAGCAGTACTTC. Protein: CASSGSGTGTYEQYF.

This clonotype was seen more than once but under ten times. V usage is TRBV10-2 and J usage is TRBJ2-5; D is uncertain. The CDR3 sequence is 14 residues long. V was shortened by 7 bases and J by 3 bases, with 15 bases between the two germline ends. The germline V gene encodes CDR1 WSHSY and CDR2 SAAADI. The CDR3 region is CASNLDTHEETQYF. In DNA form, the CDR3 reads TGCGCCAGCAACCTAGACACCCATGAAGAGACCCAGTACTTC.

This clonotype was detected a few times. The chain is built from TRBV20-1 and TRBJ2-7, with D unclear. The CDR3 runs to 13 residues. Deletions cut 4 bases from V and 6 bases from J, with 16 bases between. Per germline, CDR1 DFQATT and CDR2 SNEGSKA (reference sequence). This chain's CDR3 is CSATTLTQAEQYF. DNA of the CDR3: TGCAGTGCTACAACCCTTACCCAGGCCGAGCAGTACTTC.

V and J are TRBV7-8 and TRBJ2-7; tentatively, D is TRBD1 (6 bases). The CDR3 spans 14 residues. V was trimmed by 3 bases and J by 4 bases, leaving 13 bases between them. Germline CDR1 SGHVS, CDR2 FQNEAQ. CDR3 DNA: TGTGCCAGCAGCTTCGAGTACAGGGCGTACGAGCAGTACTTC. It codes for CASSFEYRAYEQYF.

This rearrangement joins TRBV20-1 to TRBJ2-3; 15 bases align to TRBD2. Per germline, CDR1 DFQATT and CDR2 SNEGSKA (reference sequence). J lost 3 bases, V lost 6 bases, and 7 bases had no gene match. The CDR3 has 16 amino acids. The chain's CDR3 is CSARTSGGAVTDTQYF. CDR3 sequence (DNA): TGCAGTGCCCGGACTAGCGGGGGGGCCGTAACAGATACGCAGTATTTT.

The DNA for the CDR3 is TGTGCCATCAGTAGGGACAGCTTCTCCTACGAGCAGTACTTC. Translation: CAISRDSFSYEQYF. The chain links TRBV10-3 to TRBJ2-7, with 7 bases aligning to TRBD1. Trimming removed 5 bases from V and 0 bases from J; junction bases left unmatched: 4. Germline V CDR1 and CDR2: ENHRY, SYGVKD. This CDR3 is 14 amino acids long.

The chain carries TRBV7-9 and TRBJ1-1; a possible D gene is TRBD1 (6 bases). The CDR3 is made up of 14 amino acids. CDR1 is SEHNR and CDR2 is FQNEAQ in the germline V gene (reference sequence). V was trimmed by 5 bases and J by 0 bases, leaving 10 bases between them. The CDR3 region is CASSRRTVNTEAFF. The CDR3, as DNA: TGTGCCAGCAGCCGTCGGACAGTGAACACTGAAGCTTTCTTT.

Ten or more counts support this clonotype. This rearrangement joins TRBV5-1 to TRBJ2-1; D is unclear. CDR1 and CDR2 (germline): SGHRS, YFSETQ. V dropped 2 bases and J dropped 6 bases, with 9 bases sitting between them. The CDR3 spans 13 residues. The CDR3 coding sequence is TGCGCCAGCAGCTTATTAGCATCCAATGAGCAGTTCTTC. Its translation: CASSLLASNEQFF.

The chain links TRBV2 to TRBJ2-7; maybe TRBD2 (6 bases). The CDR3 runs to 16 residues. Per the germline V gene, CDR1 is SNHLY and CDR2 is FYNNEI. Deletions cut 2 bases from V and 7 bases from J, with 21 bases between. CDR3 in amino acids: CASSERVAGPPLEQYF. CDR3 bases: TGTGCCAGCAGTGAACGGGTGGCGGGGCCGCCTCTAGAGCAGTACTTC. Full variable domain (remainder filled in from reference TRBV2 and TRBJ2-7): EPEVTQTPSHQVTQMGQEVILRCVPISNHLYFYWYRQILGQKVEFLVSFYNNEISEKSEIFDDQFSVERPDGSNFTLKIRSTKLEDSAMYFCASSERVAGPPLEQYFGPGTRLTVT.

The chain employs TRBV7-6 and TRBJ2-2, with 11 bases identical to TRBD2. V gave up 5 bases and J gave up 1 base; unmatched junction bases: 6. In germline, CDR1 is SGHVS, CDR2 FNYEAQ. There are 17 residues in the CDR3. CDR3 sequence (DNA): TGTGCCAGCAGCCCGCTCACTAGCGGGGGGAACACCGGGGAGCTGTTTTTT. Its protein product is CASSPLTSGGNTGELFF.

CDR3 in amino acids: CASSSGTSGSRNEQFF. The CDR3 coding sequence is TGCGCCAGCAGCTCGGGGACTAGCGGGAGTAGGAATGAGCAGTTCTTC. The chain employs TRBV4-3 and TRBJ2-1; 14 bases fit TRBD2. From germline, CDR1 is LGHNA and CDR2 YSLEER. The CDR3 is 16 residues long. The V segment lost 5 bases and the J segment 7 bases; nucleotides outside the gene matches: 7.

This chain links TRBV7-9 with TRBJ2-5, with a possible D match to TRBD1 (6 bases). Looked up from germline, CDR1 is SEHNR and CDR2 is FQNEAQ (reference sequence). The V and J ends lost 2 bases and 1 base respectively, with 17 bases between them. CDR3 length: 17 amino acids. CDR3 nucleotide sequence: TGTGCCAGCAGCTTATTTTGGGGACAATTCGCCCAAGAGACCCAGTACTTC. Amino acid sequence: CASSLFWGQFAQETQYF.

This sequence joins TRBV4-3 and TRBJ2-3; TRBD2 is a possible D gene (6 bases). V lost 2 bases to trimming and J lost 5 bases, with 14 bases between them. CDR1 LGHNA and CDR2 YSLEER come from the germline V gene. The CDR3 loop spans 15 amino acids. CDR3 region: CASSQRDGRGDTQYF. The CDR3 DNA follows: TGCGCCAGCAGCCAAAGGGACGGGAGAGGAGATACGCAGTATTTT.